The 7 T cell receptor beta chains listed next were all sequenced from one sample in a study of beta chain features in type 1 diabetes. The study, taken as a whole, reports: When Type 1 diabetes patients were examined, their TCRB CDR3s proved moderately but significantly shorter in all four CD4+ subsets.

Expressed TCRB transcripts got sequenced, as all isolated RNA was reverse transcribed. The repertoire was sequenced with immunoSEQ multiplex PCR; TCRdb's copy has only in-frame clones and lacks some. This sample has a few hundred thousand clones, with approximately 25% found just once. No antigen has been identified for these receptors. What was sequenced was naive CD4+ T cells from blood. The receptors derive from a woman younger than 45 with type 1 diabetes.

The sample holds a few counts of this clone. The DNA of the CDR3 is TGCAGCGTCCGGAGATCTGGACTAGCGGGAGAAGAGACCCAGTACTTC. It yields the protein CSVRRSGLAGEETQYF. This chain links TRBV29-1 with TRBJ2-5; 13 nucleotides agree with TRBD2. The CDR3 is made up of 16 amino acids. V lost 6 bases to trimming and J lost 3 bases; unmatched junction nucleotides: 10. The V gene's germline CDR1 is SQVTM and CDR2 ANQGSEA.

The chain links TRBV30 to TRBJ2-7, with D tentatively TRBD1 (5 bases). V was trimmed by 2 bases and J by 3 bases, leaving 11 bases between them. Germline V gene sequence: CDR1 GTSNPN, CDR2 SVGIG (reference sequence). The CDR3 covers 13 residues. In DNA form, the CDR3 reads TGTGCCTGGAGTTATCAGGGCAACTACGAGCAGTACTTC. It is translated as CAWSYQGNYEQYF.

This chain links TRBV7-2 with TRBJ1-4; the match to TRBD1 covers 9 bases. V was pared by 5 bases and J by 8 bases, with 6 bases of the junction left unmatched. CDR3 length: 14 amino acids. Germline V gene lookup returns CDR1 SGHTA and CDR2 FQGNSA. CDR3 loop: CASSPGQGNEKLFF. In DNA, the CDR3 is TGTGCCAGCAGCCCGGGACAGGGTAACGAAAAACTGTTTTTT.

This clone was seen more than once but under ten times. The junction shows a germline mismatch at one end, possibly a read error. The rearrangement links TRBV7-9 to TRBJ2-1; D uncertain. CDR1 and CDR2 from the germline V gene are SEHNR and FQNEAQ (reference sequence). The CDR3 contains 11 residues. The CDR3 here is CASRLVDEQFF. The DNA of the CDR3 is TGTGCCAGCAGATTAGTAGATGAGCAGTTCTTC.

The sample holds a few counts of this clone. The chain combines TRBV25-1 with TRBJ2-6, with D tentatively TRBD2 (5 bases). Trimming removed 4 bases from V and 8 bases from J, with 15 bases in between. Germline V gene data show CDR1 as MGHDK and CDR2 as SYGVNS. The CDR3 has 15 amino acids. CDR3 DNA sequence: TGTGCCAGCAGTGCATGGGGTGAGGGAACCAACGTCCTGACTTTC. Its translation is CASSAWGEGTNVLTF.

This clone was seen more than once but under ten times. This sequence joins TRBV29-1 and TRBJ2-3, with 7 bases identical to TRBD1. This CDR3 is 12 amino acids long. The germline CDR1 and CDR2 sequences are SQVTM and ANQGSEA. V shed 5 bases, J shed 4 bases, and the junction held 3 bases outside the gene matches. This CDR3 is CSVSTGSDTQYF. CDR3 DNA sequence: TGCAGCGTTTCGACAGGGTCAGATACGCAGTATTTT.

The chain has TRBV13 and TRBJ2-2, with 13 bases aligning to TRBD2. Germline V gene data show CDR1 as PRHDT and CDR2 as FYEKMQ (reference sequence). J lost 5 bases, V lost 5 bases, and 5 bases had no gene match. The CDR3 sequence is 16 residues long. The CDR3 region has the DNA TGTGCCAGCAGCCCGTGGACTAGCGGGAGTACCGGGGAGCTGTTTTTT. Amino acids: CASSPWTSGSTGELFF.